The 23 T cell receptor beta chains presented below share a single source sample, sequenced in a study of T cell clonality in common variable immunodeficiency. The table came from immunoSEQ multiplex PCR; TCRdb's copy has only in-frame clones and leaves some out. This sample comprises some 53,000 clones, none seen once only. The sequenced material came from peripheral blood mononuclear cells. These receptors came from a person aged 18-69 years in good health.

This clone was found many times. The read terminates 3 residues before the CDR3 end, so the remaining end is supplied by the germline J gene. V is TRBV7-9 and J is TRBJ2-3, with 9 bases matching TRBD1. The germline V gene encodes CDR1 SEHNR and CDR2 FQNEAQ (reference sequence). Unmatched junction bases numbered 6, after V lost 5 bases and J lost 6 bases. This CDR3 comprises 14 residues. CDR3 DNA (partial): TGTGCCAGCAGCAACGGACAGGGGTTTGATACG. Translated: CASSNGQGFDT. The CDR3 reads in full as CASSNGQGFDTQYF.

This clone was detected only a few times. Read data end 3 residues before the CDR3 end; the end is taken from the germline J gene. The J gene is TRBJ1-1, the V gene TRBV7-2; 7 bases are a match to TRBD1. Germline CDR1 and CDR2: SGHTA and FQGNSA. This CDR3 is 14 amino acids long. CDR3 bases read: TGTGCCAGCAGCTGGACAGGCCTCCTAAGCGGA. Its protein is CASSWTGLLSG. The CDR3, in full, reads CASSWTGLLSGAFF.

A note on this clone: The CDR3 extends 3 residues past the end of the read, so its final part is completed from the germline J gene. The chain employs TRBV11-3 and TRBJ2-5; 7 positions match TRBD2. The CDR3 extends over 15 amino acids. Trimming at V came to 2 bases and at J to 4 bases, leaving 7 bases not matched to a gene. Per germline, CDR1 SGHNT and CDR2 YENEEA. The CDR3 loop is CASSLLGGSRETQYF. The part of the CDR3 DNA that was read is TGTGCCAGCAGCTTATTGGGGGGGTCTAGAGAGACC.

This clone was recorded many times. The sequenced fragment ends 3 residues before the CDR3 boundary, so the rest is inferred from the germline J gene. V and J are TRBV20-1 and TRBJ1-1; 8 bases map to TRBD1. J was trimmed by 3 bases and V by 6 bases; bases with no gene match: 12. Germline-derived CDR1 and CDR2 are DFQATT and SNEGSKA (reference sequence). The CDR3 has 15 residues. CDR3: CSAEADRVSYTEAFF. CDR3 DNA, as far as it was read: TGCAGTGCGGAGGCGGACAGGGTTTCGTACACTGAA.

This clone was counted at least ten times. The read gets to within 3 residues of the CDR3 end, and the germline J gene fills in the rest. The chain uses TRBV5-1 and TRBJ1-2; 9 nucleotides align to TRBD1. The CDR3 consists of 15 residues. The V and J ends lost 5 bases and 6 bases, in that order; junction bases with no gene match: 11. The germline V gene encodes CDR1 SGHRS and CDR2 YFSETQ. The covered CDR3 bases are TGCGCCAGCAGTCCAGGGGGGGACAGGGCGAATGGC. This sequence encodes CASSPGGDRANG. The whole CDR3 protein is CASSPGGDRANGYTF.

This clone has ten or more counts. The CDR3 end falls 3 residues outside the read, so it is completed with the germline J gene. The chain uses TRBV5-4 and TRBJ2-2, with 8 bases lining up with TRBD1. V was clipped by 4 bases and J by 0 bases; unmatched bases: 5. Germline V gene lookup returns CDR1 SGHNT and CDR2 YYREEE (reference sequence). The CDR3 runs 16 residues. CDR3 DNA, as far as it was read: TGTGCCAGCAGCAGGGGACAGGACACGAACACCGGGGAG. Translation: CASSRGQDTNTGE. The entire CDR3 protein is CASSRGQDTNTGELFF. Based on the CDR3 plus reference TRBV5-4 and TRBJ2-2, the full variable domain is ETGVTQSPTHLIKTRGQQVTLRCSSQSGHNTVSWYQQALGQGPQFIFQYYREEENGRGNFPPRFSGLQFPNYSSELNVNALELDDSALYLCASSRGQDTNTGELFFGEGSRLTVL.

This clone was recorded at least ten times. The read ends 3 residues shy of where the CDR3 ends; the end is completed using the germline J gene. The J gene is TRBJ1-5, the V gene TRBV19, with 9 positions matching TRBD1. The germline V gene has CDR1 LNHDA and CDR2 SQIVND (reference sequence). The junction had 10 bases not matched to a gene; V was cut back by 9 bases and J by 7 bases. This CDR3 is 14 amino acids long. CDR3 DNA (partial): TGTGCCAGCTCAGCCGGGACAGGGTTCCAGCCC. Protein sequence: CASSAGTGFQP. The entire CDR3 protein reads CASSAGTGFQPQHF.

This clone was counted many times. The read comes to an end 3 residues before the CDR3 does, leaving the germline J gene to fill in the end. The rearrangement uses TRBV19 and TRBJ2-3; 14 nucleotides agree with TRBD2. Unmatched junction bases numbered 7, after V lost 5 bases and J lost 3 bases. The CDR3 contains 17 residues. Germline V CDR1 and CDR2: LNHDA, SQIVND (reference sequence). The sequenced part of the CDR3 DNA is TGTGCCAGTAGTCCCGGGACTAGCGGGAGTTTGACAGATACG. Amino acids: CASSPGTSGSLTDT. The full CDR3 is CASSPGTSGSLTDTQYF.

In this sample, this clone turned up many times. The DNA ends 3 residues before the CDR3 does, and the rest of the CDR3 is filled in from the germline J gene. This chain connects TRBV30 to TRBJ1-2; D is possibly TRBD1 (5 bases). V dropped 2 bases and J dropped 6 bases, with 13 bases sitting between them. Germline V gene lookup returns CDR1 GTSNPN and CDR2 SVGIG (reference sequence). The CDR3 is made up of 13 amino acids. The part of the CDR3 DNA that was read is TGTGCCTGGAGTATCCAGGGTGTGGATGGC. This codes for CAWSIQGVDG. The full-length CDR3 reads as CAWSIQGVDGYTF. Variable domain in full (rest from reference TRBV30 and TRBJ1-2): SQTIHQWPATLVQPVGSPLSLECTVEGTSNPNLYWYRQAAGRGLQLLFYSVGIGQISSEVPQNLSASRPQDRQFILSSKKLLLSDSGFYLCAWSIQGVDGYTFGSGTRLTVV.

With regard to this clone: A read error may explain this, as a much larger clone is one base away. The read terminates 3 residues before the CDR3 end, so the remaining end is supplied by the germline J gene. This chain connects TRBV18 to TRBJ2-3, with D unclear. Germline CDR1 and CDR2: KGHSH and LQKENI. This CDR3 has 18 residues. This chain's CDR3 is CASSPYETNLAREETQYF. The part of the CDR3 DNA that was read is TGTGCCAGCTCACCGTATGAAACTAACTTAGCACGAGAAGAGACG. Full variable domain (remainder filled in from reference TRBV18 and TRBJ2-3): NAGVMQNPRHLVRRRGQEARLRCSPMKGHSHVYWYRQLPEEGLKFMVYLQKENIIDESGMPKERFSAEFPKEGPSILRIQQVVRGDSAAYFCASSPYETNLAREETQYFGPGTRLTVL.

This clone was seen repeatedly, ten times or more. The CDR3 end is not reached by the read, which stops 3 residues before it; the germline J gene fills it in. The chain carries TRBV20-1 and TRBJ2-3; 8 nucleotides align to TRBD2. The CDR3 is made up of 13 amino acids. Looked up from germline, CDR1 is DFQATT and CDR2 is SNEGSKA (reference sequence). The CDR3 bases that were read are TGCAGCAAAAATGGACTAGCAGCTTCTACG. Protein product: CSKNGLAAST. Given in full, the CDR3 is CSKNGLAASTQYF.

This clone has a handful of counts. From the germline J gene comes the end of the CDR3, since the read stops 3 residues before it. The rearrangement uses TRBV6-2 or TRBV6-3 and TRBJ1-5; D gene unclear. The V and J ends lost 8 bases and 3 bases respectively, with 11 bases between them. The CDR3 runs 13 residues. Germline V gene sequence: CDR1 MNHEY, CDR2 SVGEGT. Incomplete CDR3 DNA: TGTGCCAGCGGCAAAGACAACAATCAGCCC. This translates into CASGKDNNQP. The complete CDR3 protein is CASGKDNNQPQHF.

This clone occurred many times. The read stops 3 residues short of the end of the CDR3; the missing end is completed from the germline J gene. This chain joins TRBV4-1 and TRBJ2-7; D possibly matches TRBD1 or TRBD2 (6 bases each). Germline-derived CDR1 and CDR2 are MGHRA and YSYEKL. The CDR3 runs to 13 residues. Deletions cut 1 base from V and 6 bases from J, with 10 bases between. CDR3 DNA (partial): TGCGCCAGCAGCCAAGTCAGGGGAGGCGAG. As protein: CASSQVRGGE. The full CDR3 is CASSQVRGGEQYF.

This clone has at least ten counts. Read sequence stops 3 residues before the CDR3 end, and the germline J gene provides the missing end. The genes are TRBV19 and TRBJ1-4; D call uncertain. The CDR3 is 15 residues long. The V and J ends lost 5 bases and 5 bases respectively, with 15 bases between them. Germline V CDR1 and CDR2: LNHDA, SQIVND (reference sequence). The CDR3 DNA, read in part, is TGTGCCAGTAGTGCTGACATTGGCCTAAATGAAAAA. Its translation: CASSADIGLNEK. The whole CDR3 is CASSADIGLNEKLFF. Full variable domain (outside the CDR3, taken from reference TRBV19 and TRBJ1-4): DGGITQSPKYLFRKEGQNVTLSCEQNLNHDAMYWYRQDPGQGLRLIYYSQIVNDFQKGDIAEGYSVSREKKESFPLTVTSAQKNPTAFYLCASSADIGLNEKLFFGSGTQLSVL.

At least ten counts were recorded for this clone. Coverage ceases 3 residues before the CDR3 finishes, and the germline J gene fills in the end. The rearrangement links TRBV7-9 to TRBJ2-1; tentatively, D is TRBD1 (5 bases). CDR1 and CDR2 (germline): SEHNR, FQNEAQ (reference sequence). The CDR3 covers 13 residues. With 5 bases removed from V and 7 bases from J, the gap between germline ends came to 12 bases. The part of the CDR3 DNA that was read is TGTGCCAGCAGCCAGGGAAGCCTAAATGAG. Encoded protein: CASSQGSLNE. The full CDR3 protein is CASSQGSLNEQFF.

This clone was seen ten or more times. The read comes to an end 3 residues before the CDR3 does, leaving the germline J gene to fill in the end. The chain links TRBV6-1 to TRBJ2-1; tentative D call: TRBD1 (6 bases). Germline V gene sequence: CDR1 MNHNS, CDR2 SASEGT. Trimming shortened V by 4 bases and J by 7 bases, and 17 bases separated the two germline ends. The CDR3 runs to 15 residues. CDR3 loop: CASSAQGHLWNEQFF. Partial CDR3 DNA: TGTGCCAGCAGTGCTCAGGGACATCTATGGAATGAG.

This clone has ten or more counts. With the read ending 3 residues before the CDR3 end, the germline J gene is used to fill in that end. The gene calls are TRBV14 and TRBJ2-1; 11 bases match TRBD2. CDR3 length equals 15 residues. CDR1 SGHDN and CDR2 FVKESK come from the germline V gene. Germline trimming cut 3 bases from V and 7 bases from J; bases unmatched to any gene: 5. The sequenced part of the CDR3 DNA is TGTGCCAGCAGCCAGCGGACTAGCGGGTTGAATGAG. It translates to CASSQRTSGLNE. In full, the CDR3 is CASSQRTSGLNEQFF.

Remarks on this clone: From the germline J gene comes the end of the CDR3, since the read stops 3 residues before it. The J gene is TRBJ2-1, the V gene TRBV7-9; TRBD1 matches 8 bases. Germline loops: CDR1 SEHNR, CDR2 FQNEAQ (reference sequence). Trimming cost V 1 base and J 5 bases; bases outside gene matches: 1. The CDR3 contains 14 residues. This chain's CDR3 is CASSLGQGNNEQFF. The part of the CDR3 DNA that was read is TGTGCCAGCAGCTTAGGACAGGGGAACAATGAG.

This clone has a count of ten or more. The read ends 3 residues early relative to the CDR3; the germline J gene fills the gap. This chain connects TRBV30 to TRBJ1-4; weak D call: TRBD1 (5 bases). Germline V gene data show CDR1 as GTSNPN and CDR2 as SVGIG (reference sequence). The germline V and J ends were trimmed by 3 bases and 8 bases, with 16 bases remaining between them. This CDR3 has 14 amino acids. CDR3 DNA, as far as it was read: TGTGCCTGGAGGCCTCGGGGGGTTCCCGAAAAA. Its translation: CAWRPRGVPEK. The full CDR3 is CAWRPRGVPEKLFF. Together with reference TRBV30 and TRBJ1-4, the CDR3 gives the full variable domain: SQTIHQWPATLVQPVGSPLSLECTVEGTSNPNLYWYRQAAGRGLQLLFYSVGIGQISSEVPQNLSASRPQDRQFILSSKKLLLSDSGFYLCAWRPRGVPEKLFFGSGTQLSVL.

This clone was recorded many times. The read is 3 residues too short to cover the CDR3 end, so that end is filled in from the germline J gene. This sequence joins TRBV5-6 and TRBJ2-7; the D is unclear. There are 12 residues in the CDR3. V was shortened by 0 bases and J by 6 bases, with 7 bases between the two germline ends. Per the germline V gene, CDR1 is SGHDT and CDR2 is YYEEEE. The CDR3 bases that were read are TGTGCCAGCAGCTTGGATCTAGGCGAG. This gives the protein CASSLDLGE. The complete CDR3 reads CASSLDLGEQYF.

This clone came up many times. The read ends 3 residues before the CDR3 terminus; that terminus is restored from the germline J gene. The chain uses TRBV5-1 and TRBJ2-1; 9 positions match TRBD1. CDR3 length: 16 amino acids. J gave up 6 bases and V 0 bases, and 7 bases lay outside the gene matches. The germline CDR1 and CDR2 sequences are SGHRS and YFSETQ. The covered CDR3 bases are TGCGCCAGCAGCTTGGGGGGGACAGGGCGAGGCAATGAG. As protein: CASSLGGTGRGNE. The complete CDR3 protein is CASSLGGTGRGNEQFF.

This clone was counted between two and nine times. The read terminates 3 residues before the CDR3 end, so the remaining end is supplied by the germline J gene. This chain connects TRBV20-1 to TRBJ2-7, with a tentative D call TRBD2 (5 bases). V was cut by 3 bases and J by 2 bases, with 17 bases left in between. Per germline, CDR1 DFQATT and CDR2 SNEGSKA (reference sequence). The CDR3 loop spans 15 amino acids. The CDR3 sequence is CSASRRGTLPYEQYF. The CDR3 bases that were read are TGCAGTGCTAGTCGACGGGGTACCCTTCCCTACGAG.

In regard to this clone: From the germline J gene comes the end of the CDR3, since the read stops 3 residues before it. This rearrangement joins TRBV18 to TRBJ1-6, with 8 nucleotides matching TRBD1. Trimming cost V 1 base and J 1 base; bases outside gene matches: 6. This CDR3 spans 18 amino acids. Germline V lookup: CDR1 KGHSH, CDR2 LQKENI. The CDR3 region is CASSPQGQGASYNSPLHF. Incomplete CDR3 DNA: TGTGCCAGCTCACCACAGGGGCAGGGGGCGTCCTATAATTCACCC.